A selection of T cell receptor beta chains follows, all from one sample in a study of T cell repertoires in cytomegalovirus infection. Their antigen targets remain unknown. Each CDR3 protein is one row after TCRdb ran MiXCR on the reads. This sample yields about 330,000 distinct CDR3 sequences, of which about a third are seen a single time; about 13% belongs to the top ten. The material was cultured PBMCs, obtained from culture after CMV antigen stimulation. The receptors derive from a human donor in good health (CMV status not recorded). Some clones in this sample may be carry-over from other donors' samples. Both conserved end residues are part of each CDR3. The order of the fields is clone size, D gene, V gene, J gene, CDR3 DNA, CDR3 protein. D genes are given only for firm matches. Not every row has a clone size; where given, it reads once, few, many or a size class.

>-|-|TRBV7-2|TRBJ1-5
TGTGCCAGCAGCCTTGACAGGTATCAGCCCCAGCATTTT
CASSLDRYQPQHF
>-|-|TRBV20-1|TRBJ1-4
TGCAGCGGTCGGGGTCTAGGAGAAAAACTGTTTTTT
CSGRGLGEKLFF
>-|-|TRBV7-2|TRBJ2-6
TGTGCCAGCAGCTCACTCCGTGGACGGGCCTCTGGGGCCAACGTCCTGACTTTC
CASSSLRGRASGANVLTF
>few|-|TRBV15|TRBJ1-2
TGTGCCACCAGCAGAGATAGTGGTTCTAACTATGGCTACACCTTC
CATSRDSGSNYGYTF
>-|-|TRBV28|TRBJ2-5
TGTGCCAGCAGTACGGTGGGGAGGGAGACCCAGTACTTC
CASSTVGRETQYF
>-|-|TRBV5-1|TRBJ2-7
TGCGCCAGCAGGATGGAGCTGCAATATTCCTACGAGCAGTACTTC
CASRMELQYSYEQYF
>-|TRBD1|TRBV9|TRBJ2-1
TGTGCCAGCAGCTCCTACAGGGGCTTGAGGAATGAGCAGTTCTTC
CASSSYRGLRNEQFF
>-|TRBD2|TRBV6-2/TRBV6-3|TRBJ2-1
TGTGCCAGCACCCTGGGACTAGCGACCAGTGAGCAGTTCTTC
CASTLGLATSEQFF
>-|TRBD2|TRBV13|TRBJ2-3
TGTGCCAGCAGCCCCTATGGGGGGGGGGGAAGAACAGATACGCAGTATTTT
CASSPYGGGGRTDTQYF
>-|-|TRBV20-1|TRBJ2-3
TGCAGTGCTAGTACTAGGGACACAGATACGCAGTATTTT
CSASTRDTDTQYF
>-|TRBD1|TRBV4-1|TRBJ2-1
TGCGCCAGCAGCCAAGAAAGGACAGGGAAGTCCTACAATGAGCAGTTCTTC
CASSQERTGKSYNEQFF
>few|-|TRBV7-2|TRBJ2-5
TGTGCCAGCAGCTTAGTCCCGAGGGCAGGGAGCCAAGAGACCCAGTACTTC
CASSLVPRAGSQETQYF
>-|-|TRBV27|TRBJ1-2
TGTGCCAGCAGTTTATCGACGGGTACCTATGGCTACACCTTC
CASSLSTGTYGYTF
>-|TRBD1|TRBV24-1|TRBJ2-2
TGTGCCACCAGTTCTTTCAGGACAGGTTACACCGGGGAGCTGTTTTTT
CATSSFRTGYTGELFF
>-|TRBD2|TRBV27|TRBJ2-1
TGTGCCAGCAGTTCCTCTCTAGCGGGAGGAGGGGATGAGCAGTTCTTC
CASSSSLAGGGDEQFF
>many|-|TRBV7-6|TRBJ1-1
TGTGCCAGCAGCTTAGGAGGTAGTGAAGCTTTCTTT
CASSLGGSEAFF
>few|-|TRBV7-2|TRBJ2-1
TGTGCCAGCAGCTTACTTCAAGACCTCTCCTACAATGAGCAGTTCTTC
CASSLLQDLSYNEQFF
>few|-|TRBV24-1|TRBJ1-1
TGTGCCACCAGCGACGACAGTACTGGCACTGAAGCTTTCTTT
CATSDDSTGTEAFF
>-|-|TRBV19|TRBJ1-5
TGTGCCAGTAGTATTTTCAGGGGTAATCAGCCCCAGCATTTT
CASSIFRGNQPQHF
>-|-|TRBV7-9|TRBJ2-6
TGTGCCAGCAACCATCAGATCGCTGGGGCCAACGTCCTGACTTTC
CASNHQIAGANVLTF
>few|-|TRBV19|TRBJ2-1
TGTGCCAGTAGCACCCGACGTCAGGGTCTCTCCTACAATGAGCAGTTCTTC
CASSTRRQGLSYNEQFF
>few|TRBD1|TRBV7-8|TRBJ2-7
TGTGCCAGCAGCCCGTCGGGACAGGGCTCCTACGAGCAGTACTTC
CASSPSGQGSYEQYF
>few|-|TRBV6-2/TRBV6-3|TRBJ2-7
TGTGCCAGCAGTTCGCCGGGACGCTCAATTTCCTACGAGCAGTACTTC
CASSSPGRSISYEQYF
>many|TRBD2|TRBV7-8|TRBJ2-1
TGTGCCAGCAGCTTGTTAGCGGGAGATATAGATGAGCAGTTCTTC
CASSLLAGDIDEQFF
>-|TRBD1|TRBV7-9|TRBJ1-4
TGTGCCAGCAGCTCCACAGGGGGCGCCGGCAATGAAAAACTGTTTTTT
CASSSTGGAGNEKLFF
>-|-|TRBV12-3/TRBV12-4|TRBJ2-1
TGTGCCAGCAGTTCCTGGACCAATGAGCAGTTCTTC
CASSSWTNEQFF
>-|TRBD1|TRBV12-3/TRBV12-4|TRBJ2-1
TGTGCCAGCAGTTTTGGACAGGGGACTGCGGTTGAGCAGTTCTTC
CASSFGQGTAVEQFF
>many|TRBD1|TRBV27|TRBJ2-3
TGTGCCAGCAGTTTATACGGGACAGGGATCGGGCATACGCAGTATTTT
CASSLYGTGIGHTQYF
>few|-|TRBV20-1|TRBJ1-1
TGCAGTGCTAGAGAAAGTTTCGGGGTGATGAACACTGAAGCTTTCTTT
CSARESFGVMNTEAFF
>few|TRBD2|TRBV7-8|TRBJ2-3
TGTGCCAGCAGCTTAGAGGCGGGAGGGCCGGCTGATACGCAGTATTTT
CASSLEAGGPADTQYF
>-|TRBD1|TRBV18|TRBJ2-7
TGTGCCAGCTCACCAGGGACAGAGAGCTCCTACGAGCAGTACTTC
CASSPGTESSYEQYF
>few|-|TRBV10-3|TRBJ1-5
TGTGCCATCAGTGACGCGGGGGGCCAGCCCCAGCATTTT
CAISDAGGQPQHF
>-|TRBD2|TRBV12-3/TRBV12-4|TRBJ2-1
TGTGCCAGCAGTTTAAGGGTTAGCGGGAGGGACAATGAGCAGTTCTTC
CASSLRVSGRDNEQFF
>-|-|TRBV7-2|TRBJ2-7
TGTGCCAGCAGCCTAGGACCGGGGGTGGGGTACGAGCAGTACTTC
CASSLGPGVGYEQYF
>-|-|TRBV13|TRBJ1-4
TGTGCCAGCAGCCCTATCGGGGAGGGAGGGAAACTGTTTTTT
CASSPIGEGGKLFF
>-|-|TRBV30|TRBJ2-7
TGTGCCTGGAGGAGGGACACCTACGAGCAGTACTTC
CAWRRDTYEQYF
>once|-|TRBV7-3|TRBJ1-1
TGTGCCAGCAGCTTATCAAAAACTTTCTTT
CASSLSKTFF
>few|-|TRBV13|TRBJ2-7
TGTGCCAGCAGCGCCGATATGACCTACGAGCAGTACTTC
CASSADMTYEQYF
>-|-|TRBV7-2|TRBJ2-6
TGTGCCAGCAGCTCGGACACCGGGGCTTCTAACTCTGGGGCCAACGTCCTGACTTTC
CASSSDTGASNSGANVLTF
>few|-|TRBV7-8|TRBJ2-3
TGTGCCAGCAGGCCCTACGGGTCCACAGATACGCAGTATTTT
CASRPYGSTDTQYF
>-|-|TRBV7-2|TRBJ2-7
TGTGCCAGCAGGCTGGGGGGTGGCAGCGGGTTCTACGAGCAGTACTTC
CASRLGGGSGFYEQYF
>-|-|TRBV19|TRBJ2-5
TGTGCCAGTAGTATGTTATCGCAAGAGACCCAGTACTTC
CASSMLSQETQYF
>few|-|TRBV12-3/TRBV12-4|TRBJ2-2
TGTGCCAGCAGCGCGAACGGGCGAGACACCGGGGAGCTGTTTTTT
CASSANGRDTGELFF
>-|-|TRBV11-2|TRBJ2-1
TGTGCCAGCAGCCCCCGCGGTGAGCAGTTCTTC
CASSPRGEQFF
>few|-|TRBV5-4|TRBJ1-1
TGTGCCAGCAGCTTGGTGGGGGTGGGGAACACTGAAGCTTTCTTT
CASSLVGVGNTEAFF
>few|-|TRBV5-6|TRBJ1-4
TGTGCCAGCAGCTTTAACTGGGATCCCAATGAAAAACTGTTTTTT
CASSFNWDPNEKLFF
>medium-sized|-|TRBV7-2|TRBJ1-2
TGTGCCAGCAGCTCCCAAACGGCGAGGGTAGGCGGCTACACCTTC
CASSSQTARVGGYTF
>-|TRBD1|TRBV20-1|TRBJ2-7
TGCAGTGCTAGGGGACAGGGGCTTAGCGAGCAGTACTTC
CSARGQGLSEQYF
>-|-|TRBV23-1|TRBJ1-2
TGCGCCAGCAGTCTCGGCAACGGAGGCTACACCTTC
CASSLGNGGYTF
>-|-|TRBV30|TRBJ1-1
TGTGCCTGGAGCTTTAGAGTGAACACTGAAGCTTTCTTT
CAWSFRVNTEAFF
>few|TRBD2|TRBV7-9|TRBJ2-1
TGTGCCAGCAGCTTCCGAAGCGGGAGTCAGAATGAGCAGTTCTTC
CASSFRSGSQNEQFF
>-|-|TRBV7-6|TRBJ2-5
TGTGCCAGCAGCCCCCTGGCGGGGATTGAGACCCAGTACTTC
CASSPLAGIETQYF
>many|TRBD2|TRBV7-2|TRBJ2-7
TGTGCCAGCAGAGCTTACCTAGCGGGAGTGTACGAGCAGTACTTC
CASRAYLAGVYEQYF